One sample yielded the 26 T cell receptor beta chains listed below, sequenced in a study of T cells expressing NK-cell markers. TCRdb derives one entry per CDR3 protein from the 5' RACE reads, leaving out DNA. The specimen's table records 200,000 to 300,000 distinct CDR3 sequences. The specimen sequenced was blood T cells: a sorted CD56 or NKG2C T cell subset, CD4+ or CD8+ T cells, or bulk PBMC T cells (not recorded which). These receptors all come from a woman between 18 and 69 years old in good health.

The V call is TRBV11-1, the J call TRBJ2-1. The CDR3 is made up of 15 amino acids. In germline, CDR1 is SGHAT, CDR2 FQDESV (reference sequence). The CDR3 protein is CASSTIQTDHNEQFF.

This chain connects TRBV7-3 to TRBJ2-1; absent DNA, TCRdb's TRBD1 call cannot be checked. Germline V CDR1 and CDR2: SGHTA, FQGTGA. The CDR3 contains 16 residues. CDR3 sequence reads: CASSLAGGPSYNEQFF.

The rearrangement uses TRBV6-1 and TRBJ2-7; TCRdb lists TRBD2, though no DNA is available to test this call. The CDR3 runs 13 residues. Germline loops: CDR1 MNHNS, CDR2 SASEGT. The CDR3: CASSGRRVGEQYF.

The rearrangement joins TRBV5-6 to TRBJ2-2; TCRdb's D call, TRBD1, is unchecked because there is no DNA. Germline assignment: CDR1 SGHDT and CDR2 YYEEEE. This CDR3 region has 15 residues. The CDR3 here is CASSSFPFGTGELFF.

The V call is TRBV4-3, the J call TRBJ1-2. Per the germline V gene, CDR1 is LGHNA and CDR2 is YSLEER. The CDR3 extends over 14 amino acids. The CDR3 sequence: CASSQDTENYGYTF.

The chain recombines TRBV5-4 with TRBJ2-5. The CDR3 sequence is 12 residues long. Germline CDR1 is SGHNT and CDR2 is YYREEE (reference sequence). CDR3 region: CASSFSSETQYF.

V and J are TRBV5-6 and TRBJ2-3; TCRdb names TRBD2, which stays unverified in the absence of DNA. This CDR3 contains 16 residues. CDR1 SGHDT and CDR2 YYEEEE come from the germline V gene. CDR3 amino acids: CASSWTLLTSRDTQYF.

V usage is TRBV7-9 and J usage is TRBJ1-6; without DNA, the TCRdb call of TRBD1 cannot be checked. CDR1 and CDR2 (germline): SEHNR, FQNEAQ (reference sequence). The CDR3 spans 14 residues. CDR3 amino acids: CASGLQGWNSPLHF.

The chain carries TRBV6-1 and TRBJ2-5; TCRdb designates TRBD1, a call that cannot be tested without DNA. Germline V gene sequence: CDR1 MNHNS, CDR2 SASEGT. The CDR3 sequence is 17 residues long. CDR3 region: CASSPLQQGTLQETQYF.

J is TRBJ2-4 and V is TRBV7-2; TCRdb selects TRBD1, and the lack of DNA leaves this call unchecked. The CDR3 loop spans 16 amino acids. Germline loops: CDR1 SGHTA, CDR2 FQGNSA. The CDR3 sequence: CASSLDRGVAKNIQYF.

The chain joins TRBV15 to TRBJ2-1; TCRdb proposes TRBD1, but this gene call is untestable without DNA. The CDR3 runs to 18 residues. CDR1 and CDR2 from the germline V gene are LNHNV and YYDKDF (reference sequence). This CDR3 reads CATSDTGTGTTVPPEQFF.

The CDR3 region is CASSPTVGGAASPLHF. The gene calls are TRBV18 and TRBJ1-6; lacking DNA, the TRBD1 call made by TCRdb goes unchecked. Germline CDR1 reads KGHSH; CDR2 reads LQKENI. The CDR3 has 16 amino acids.

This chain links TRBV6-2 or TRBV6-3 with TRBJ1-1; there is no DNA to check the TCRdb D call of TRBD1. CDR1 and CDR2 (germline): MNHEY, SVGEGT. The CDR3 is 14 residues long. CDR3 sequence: CASDTGRRNTEAFF.

Here the CDR3 reads CASSLVGAQETQYF. The rearrangement joins TRBV7-7 to TRBJ2-5; TCRdb's D gene call, TRBD1, goes unchecked for lack of DNA. This CDR3 comprises 14 residues. CDR1 is SSHAT and CDR2 is FNYEAQ in the germline V gene (reference sequence).

CDR3: CATSEGGAGELFF. V usage is TRBV24-1 and J usage is TRBJ2-2; the D call of TRBD1 rests on TCRdb alone, since no DNA is present to check it. CDR3 length: 13 residues. Per germline, CDR1 KGHDR and CDR2 SFDVKD.

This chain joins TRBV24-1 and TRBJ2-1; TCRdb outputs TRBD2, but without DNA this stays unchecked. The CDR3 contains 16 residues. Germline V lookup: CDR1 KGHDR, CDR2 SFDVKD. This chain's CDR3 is CATSDPSSGSANEQFF.

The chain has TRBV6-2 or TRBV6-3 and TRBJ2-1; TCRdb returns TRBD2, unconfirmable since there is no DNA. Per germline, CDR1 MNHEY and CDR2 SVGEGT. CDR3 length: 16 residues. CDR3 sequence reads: CASRPQRPSSYNEQFF.

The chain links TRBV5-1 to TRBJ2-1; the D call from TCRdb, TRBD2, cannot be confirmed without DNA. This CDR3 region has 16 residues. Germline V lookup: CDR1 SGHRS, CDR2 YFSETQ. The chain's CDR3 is CASSPGSASGSGEQFF.

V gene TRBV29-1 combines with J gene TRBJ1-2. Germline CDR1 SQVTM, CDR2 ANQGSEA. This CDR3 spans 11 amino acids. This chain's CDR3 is CSVEQSGGYTF.

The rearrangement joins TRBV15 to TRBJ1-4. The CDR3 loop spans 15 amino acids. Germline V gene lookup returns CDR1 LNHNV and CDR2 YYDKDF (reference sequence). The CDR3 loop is CATSMRAATNEKLFF.

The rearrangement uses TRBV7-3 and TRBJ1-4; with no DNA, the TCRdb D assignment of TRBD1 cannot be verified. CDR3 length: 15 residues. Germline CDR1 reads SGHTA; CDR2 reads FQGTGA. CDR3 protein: CASSPSGQGREKLFF.

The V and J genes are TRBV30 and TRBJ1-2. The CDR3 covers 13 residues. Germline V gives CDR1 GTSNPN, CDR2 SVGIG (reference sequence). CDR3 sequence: CAWSVGPNYGYTF.

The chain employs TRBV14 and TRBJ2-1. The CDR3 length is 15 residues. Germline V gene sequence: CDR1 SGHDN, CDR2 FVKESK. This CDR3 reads CASSHGGLSYNEQFF.

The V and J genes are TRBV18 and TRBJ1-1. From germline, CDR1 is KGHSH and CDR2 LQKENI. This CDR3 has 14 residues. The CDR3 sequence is CASSNLEGNTEAFF.

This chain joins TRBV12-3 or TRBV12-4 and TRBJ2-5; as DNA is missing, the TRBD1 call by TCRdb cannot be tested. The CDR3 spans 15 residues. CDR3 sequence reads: CASSLAAGVEETQYF.

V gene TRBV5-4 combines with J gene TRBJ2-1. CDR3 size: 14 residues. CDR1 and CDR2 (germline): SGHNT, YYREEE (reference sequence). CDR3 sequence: CASTSGGSYNEQFF.